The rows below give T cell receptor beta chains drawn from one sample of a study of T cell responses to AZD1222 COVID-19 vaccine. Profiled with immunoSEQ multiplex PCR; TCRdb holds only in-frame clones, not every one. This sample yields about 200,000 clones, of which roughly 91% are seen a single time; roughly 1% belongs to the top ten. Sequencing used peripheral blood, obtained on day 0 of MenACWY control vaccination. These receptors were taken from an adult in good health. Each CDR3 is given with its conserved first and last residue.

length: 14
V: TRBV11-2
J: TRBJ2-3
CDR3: CASSLGGPGYTQYF

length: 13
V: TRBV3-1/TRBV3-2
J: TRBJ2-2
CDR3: CASSQQGRGELFF

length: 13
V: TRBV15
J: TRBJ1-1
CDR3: CATSRDRGEKAFF

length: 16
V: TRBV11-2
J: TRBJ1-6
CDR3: CASSSLTRTALTPLHF

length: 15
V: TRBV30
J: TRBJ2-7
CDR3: CAWSVDGGGSYEQYF

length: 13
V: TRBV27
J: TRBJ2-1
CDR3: CASSLSRHMGQFF

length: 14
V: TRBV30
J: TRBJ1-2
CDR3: CAWSRGGRLTGYTF

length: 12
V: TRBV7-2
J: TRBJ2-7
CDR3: CASSSGLYEQYF

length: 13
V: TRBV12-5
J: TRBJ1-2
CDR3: CASGFWTNYGYTF

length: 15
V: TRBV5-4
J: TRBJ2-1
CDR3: CASSWSGGAYNEQFF

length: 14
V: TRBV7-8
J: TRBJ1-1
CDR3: CASSSIPAGAGAFF

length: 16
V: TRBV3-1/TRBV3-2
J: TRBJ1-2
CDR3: CASSQLSTARLDGYTF

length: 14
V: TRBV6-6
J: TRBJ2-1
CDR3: CASSYLLAGDEQFF

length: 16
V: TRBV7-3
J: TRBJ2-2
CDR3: CASSFMGTANTGELFF